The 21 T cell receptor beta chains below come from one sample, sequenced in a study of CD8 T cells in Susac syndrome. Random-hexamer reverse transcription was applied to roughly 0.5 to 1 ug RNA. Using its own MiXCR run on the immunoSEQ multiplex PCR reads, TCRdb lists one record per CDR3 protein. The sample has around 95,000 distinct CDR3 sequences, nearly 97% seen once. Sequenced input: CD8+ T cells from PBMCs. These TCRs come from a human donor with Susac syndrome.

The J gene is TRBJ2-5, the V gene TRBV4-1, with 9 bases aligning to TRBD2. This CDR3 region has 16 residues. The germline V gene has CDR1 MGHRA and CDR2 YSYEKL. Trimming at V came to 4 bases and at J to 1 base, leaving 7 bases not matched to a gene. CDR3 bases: TGCGCCAGCAGCCGCCGTAGCGGGAGTAGCCAAGAGACCCAGTACTTC. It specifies CASSRRSGSSQETQYF.

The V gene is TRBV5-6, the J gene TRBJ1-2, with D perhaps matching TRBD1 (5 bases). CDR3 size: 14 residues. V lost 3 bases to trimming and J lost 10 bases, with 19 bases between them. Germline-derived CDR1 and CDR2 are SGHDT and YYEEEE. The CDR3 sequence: CASSWKTVGEDYTF. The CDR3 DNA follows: TGTGCCAGCAGCTGGAAGACAGTCGGGGAGGACTACACCTTC.

This chain's CDR3 is CASSVATKRETQYF. The CDR3 coding sequence is TGTGCCAGCAGCGTAGCTACGAAGCGGGAGACCCAGTACTTC. V and J are TRBV9 and TRBJ2-5; TRBD2 is a possible D gene (5 bases). Germline CDR1 SGDLS, CDR2 YYNGEE. The CDR3 runs 14 residues. With 0 bases removed from V and 5 bases from J, the gap between germline ends came to 11 bases. Full variable domain (remainder filled in from reference TRBV9 and TRBJ2-5): DSGVTQTPKHLITATGQRVTLRCSPRSGDLSVYWYQQSLDQGLQFLIQYYNGEERAKGNILERFSAQQFPDLHSELNLSSLELGDSALYFCASSVATKRETQYFGPGTRLLVL.

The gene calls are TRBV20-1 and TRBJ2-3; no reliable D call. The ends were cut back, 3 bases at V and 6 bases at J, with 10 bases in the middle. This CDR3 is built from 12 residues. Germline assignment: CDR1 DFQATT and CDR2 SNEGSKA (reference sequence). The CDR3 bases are TGCAGTGCTAGTCCGGACGCGGATACGCAGTATTTT. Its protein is CSASPDADTQYF.

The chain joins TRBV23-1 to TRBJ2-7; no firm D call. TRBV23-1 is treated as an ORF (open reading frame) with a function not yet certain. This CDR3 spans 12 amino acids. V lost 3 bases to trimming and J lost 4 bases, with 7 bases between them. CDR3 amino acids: CASSQSRYEQYF. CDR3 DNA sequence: TGCGCCAGCAGTCAGAGCCGGTACGAGCAGTACTTC.

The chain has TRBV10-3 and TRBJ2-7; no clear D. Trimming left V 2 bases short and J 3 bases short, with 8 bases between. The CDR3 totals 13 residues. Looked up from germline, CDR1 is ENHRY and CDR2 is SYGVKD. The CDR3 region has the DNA TGTGCCATCAGTGAGGGGGAAAACTACGAGCAGTACTTC. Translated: CAISEGENYEQYF.

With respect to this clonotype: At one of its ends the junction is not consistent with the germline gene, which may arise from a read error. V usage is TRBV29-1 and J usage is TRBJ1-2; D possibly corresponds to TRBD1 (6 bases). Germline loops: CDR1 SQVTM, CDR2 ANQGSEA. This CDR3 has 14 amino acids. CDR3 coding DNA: TGCAGCGTAGAAGAGCAACAGGGCCTCTATGGCTACACCTTC. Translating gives CSVEEQQGLYGYTF.

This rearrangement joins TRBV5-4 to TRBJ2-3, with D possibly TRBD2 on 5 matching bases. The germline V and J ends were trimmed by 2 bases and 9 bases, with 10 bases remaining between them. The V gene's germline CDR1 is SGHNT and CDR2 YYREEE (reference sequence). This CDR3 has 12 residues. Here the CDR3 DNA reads TGTGCCAGCAGCTTAGGACTGTCGACGCAGTATTTT. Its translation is CASSLGLSTQYF. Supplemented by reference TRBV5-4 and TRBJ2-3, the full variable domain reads ETGVTQSPTHLIKTRGQQVTLRCSSQSGHNTVSWYQQALGQGPQFIFQYYREEENGRGNFPPRFSGLQFPNYSSELNVNALELDDSALYLCASSLGLSTQYFGPGTRLTVL.

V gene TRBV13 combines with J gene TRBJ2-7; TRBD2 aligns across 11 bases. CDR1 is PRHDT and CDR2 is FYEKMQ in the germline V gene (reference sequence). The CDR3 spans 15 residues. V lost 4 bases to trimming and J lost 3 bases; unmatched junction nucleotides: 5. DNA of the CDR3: TGTGCCAGCAGCTCGCCTAGCGGGGGGTACTACGAGCAGTACTTC. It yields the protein CASSSPSGGYYEQYF.

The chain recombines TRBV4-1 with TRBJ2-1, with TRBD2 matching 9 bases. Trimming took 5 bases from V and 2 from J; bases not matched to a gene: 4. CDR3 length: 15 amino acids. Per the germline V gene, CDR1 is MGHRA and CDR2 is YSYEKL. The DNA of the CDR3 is TGCGCCAGCAGCTCCAGCGGGGGGCCCTACAATGAGCAGTTCTTC. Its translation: CASSSSGGPYNEQFF.

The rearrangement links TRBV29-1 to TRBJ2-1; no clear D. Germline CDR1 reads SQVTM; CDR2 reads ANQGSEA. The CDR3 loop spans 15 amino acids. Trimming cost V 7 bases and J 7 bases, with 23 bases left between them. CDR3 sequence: CSAQDPRVIWNEQFF. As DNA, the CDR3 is TGCAGCGCCCAGGATCCCAGAGTGATATGGAATGAGCAGTTCTTC.

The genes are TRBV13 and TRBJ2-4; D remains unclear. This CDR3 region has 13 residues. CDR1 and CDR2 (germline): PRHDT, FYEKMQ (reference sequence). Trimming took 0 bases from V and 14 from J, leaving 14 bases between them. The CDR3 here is CASSLGRVIKKYF. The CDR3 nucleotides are TGTGCCAGCAGCTTAGGCCGGGTGATAAAGAAGTACTTC.

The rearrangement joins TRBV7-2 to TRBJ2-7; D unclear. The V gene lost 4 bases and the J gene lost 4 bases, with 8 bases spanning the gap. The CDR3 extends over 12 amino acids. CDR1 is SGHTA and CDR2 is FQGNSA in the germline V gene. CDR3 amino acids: CASSSRWYEQYF. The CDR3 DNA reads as TGTGCCAGCAGCTCCCGGTGGTACGAGCAGTACTTC.

The CDR3 sequence is CASSFRGGRNEQFF. The CDR3 DNA is TGTGCCAGCAGCTTCCGAGGGGGGAGGAATGAGCAGTTCTTC. The chain has TRBV13 and TRBJ2-1, with D perhaps TRBD1 or TRBD2 (6 bases each). V lost 3 bases to trimming and J lost 7 bases, with 13 bases between them. In germline, CDR1 is PRHDT, CDR2 FYEKMQ (reference sequence). The CDR3 is 14 residues long.

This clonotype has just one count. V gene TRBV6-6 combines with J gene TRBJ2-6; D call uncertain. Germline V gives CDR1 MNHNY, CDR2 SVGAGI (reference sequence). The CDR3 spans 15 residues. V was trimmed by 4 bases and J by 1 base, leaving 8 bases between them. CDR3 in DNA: TGTGCCAGCAGTTTCCGTGGTTCTGGGGCCAACGTCCTGACTTTC. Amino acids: CASSFRGSGANVLTF.

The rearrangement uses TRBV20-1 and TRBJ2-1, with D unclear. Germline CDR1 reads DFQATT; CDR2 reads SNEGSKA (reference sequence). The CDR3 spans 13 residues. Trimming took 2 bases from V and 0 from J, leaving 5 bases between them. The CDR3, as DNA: TGCAGTGCTAGACCCGGCTCCTACAATGAGCAGTTCTTC. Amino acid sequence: CSARPGSYNEQFF.

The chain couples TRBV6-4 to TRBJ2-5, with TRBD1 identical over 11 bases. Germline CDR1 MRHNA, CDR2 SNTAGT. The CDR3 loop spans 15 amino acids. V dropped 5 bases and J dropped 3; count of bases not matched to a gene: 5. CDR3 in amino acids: CASSSGTGGEETQYF. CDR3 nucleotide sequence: TGTGCCAGCAGTTCCGGGACAGGGGGTGAAGAGACCCAGTACTTC.

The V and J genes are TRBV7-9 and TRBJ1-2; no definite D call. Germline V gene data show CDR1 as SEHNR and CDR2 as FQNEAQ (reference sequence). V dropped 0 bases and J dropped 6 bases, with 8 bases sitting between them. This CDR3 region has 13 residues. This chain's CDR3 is CASSLAVRDGYTF. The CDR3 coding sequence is TGTGCCAGCAGCTTAGCCGTCCGGGATGGCTACACCTTC.

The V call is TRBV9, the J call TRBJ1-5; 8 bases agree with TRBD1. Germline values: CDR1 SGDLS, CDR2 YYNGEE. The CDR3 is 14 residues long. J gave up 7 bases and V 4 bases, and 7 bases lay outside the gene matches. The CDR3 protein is CASSPSGQGQPQHF. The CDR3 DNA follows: TGTGCCAGCAGCCCCTCAGGACAGGGACAGCCCCAGCATTTT.

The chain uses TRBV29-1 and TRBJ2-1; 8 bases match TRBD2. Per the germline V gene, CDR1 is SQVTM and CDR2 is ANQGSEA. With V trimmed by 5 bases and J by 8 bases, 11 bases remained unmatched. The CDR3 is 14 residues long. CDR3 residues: CSVKGTRGWDEQFF. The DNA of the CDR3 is TGCAGCGTTAAAGGGACTAGGGGGTGGGATGAGCAGTTCTTC.

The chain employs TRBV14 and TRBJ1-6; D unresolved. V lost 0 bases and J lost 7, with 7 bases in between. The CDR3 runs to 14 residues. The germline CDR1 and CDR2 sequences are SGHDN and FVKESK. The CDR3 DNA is TGTGCCAGCAGCCAAGAATACCGGAATTCACCCCTCCACTTT. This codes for CASSQEYRNSPLHF. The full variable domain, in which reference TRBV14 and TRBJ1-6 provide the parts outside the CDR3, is EAGVTQFPSHSVIEKGQTVTLRCDPISGHDNLYWYRRVMGKEIKFLLHFVKESKQDESGMPNNRFLAERTGGTYSTLKVQPAELEDSGVYFCASSQEYRNSPLHFGNGTRLTVT.